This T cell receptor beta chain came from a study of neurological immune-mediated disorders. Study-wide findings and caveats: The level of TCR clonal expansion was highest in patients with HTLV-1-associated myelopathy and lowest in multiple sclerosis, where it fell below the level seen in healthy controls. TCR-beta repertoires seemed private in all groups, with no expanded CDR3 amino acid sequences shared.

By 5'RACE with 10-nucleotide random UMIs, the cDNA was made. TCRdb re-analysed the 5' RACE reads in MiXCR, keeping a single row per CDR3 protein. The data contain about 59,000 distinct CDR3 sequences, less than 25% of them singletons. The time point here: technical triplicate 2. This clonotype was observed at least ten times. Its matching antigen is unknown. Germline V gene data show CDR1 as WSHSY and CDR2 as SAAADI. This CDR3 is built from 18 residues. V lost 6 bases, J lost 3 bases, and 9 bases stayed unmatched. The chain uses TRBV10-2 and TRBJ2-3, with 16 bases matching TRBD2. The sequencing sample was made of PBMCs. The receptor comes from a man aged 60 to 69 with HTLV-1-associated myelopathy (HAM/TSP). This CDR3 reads CASRRGTSGRARTDTQYF. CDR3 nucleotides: TGCGCCAGCAGGCGGGGGACTAGCGGGAGGGCTAGGACAGATACGCAGTATTTT.